Presented here are 27 T cell receptor beta chains from one specimen sequenced in a study of blood T cell repertoires in COVID-19. Measured with immunoSEQ multiplex PCR; TCRdb has only the in-frame clones, and not every one. Among 200,000 to 300,000 clones listed, approximately 86% were seen once. Sequenced: peripheral blood. Every receptor here comes from a human donor in a cohort sampled during active COVID-19.

This chain uses TRBV7-9 with TRBJ1-1; 8 bases line up with TRBD1. This CDR3 is 13 amino acids long. Germline values: CDR1 SEHNR, CDR2 FQNEAQ (reference sequence). Trimming removed 5 bases from V and 4 bases from J; junction bases left unmatched: 3. The CDR3: CASSHDRGTEAFF. For the CDR3, the DNA is TGTGCCAGCAGCCACGACAGGGGCACTGAAGCTTTCTTT.

The J gene is TRBJ1-2, the V gene TRBV6-5, with a tentative D call TRBD1 (5 bases). Trimming cost V 6 bases and J 7 bases, with 12 bases left between them. Germline CDR1 reads MNHEY; CDR2 reads SVGAGI. The CDR3 runs to 12 residues. The CDR3 DNA reads as TGTGCCAGCAGCTTGCAGGGTTTTGGCTACACCTTC. This translates into CASSLQGFGYTF.

This chain links TRBV7-8 with TRBJ2-1; D remains unclear. CDR1 SGHVS and CDR2 FQNEAQ come from the germline V gene. V lost 1 base, J lost 4 bases, and 17 bases lay in between. CDR3 length equals 17 residues. CDR3: CASSLDRVPKAYNEQFF. The CDR3 nucleotides read TGTGCCAGCAGCTTAGATCGGGTCCCGAAAGCATACAATGAGCAGTTCTTC. The full variable domain, with the rest looked up from reference TRBV7-8 and TRBJ2-1, is GAGVSQSPRYKVAKRGQDVALRCDPISGHVSLFWYQQALGQGPEFLTYFQNEAQLDKSGLPSDRFFAERPEGSVSTLKIQRTQQEDSAVYLCASSLDRVPKAYNEQFFGPGTRLTVL.

The chain links TRBV27 to TRBJ2-7, with D perhaps TRBD1 (6 bases). CDR1 is MNHEY and CDR2 is SMNVEV in the germline V gene (reference sequence). This CDR3 comprises 14 residues. V gave up 3 bases and J gave up 3 bases, with 12 bases separating them. CDR3 nucleotide sequence: TGTGCCAGCAGTTTTTCAGGGGCTTACTACGAGCAGTACTTC. Its protein product is CASSFSGAYYEQYF.

The chain joins TRBV7-8 to TRBJ2-5, with D maybe TRBD1 (5 bases). This CDR3 has 17 amino acids. The V and J ends lost 5 bases and 5 bases respectively, with 24 bases between them. The germline CDR1 and CDR2 sequences are SGHVS and FQNEAQ. Here the CDR3 reads CASSPELIEGAGETQYF. The CDR3 DNA follows: TGTGCCAGCAGCCCAGAGCTTATAGAAGGGGCCGGGGAGACCCAGTACTTC.

V is TRBV7-8 and J is TRBJ2-7; 9 bases line up with TRBD1. CDR3 length: 13 residues. Germline V lookup: CDR1 SGHVS, CDR2 FQNEAQ. Germline trimming cut 3 bases from V and 4 bases from J; bases unmatched to any gene: 1. Here the CDR3 reads CASSFDRGYEQYF. The CDR3 DNA follows: TGTGCCAGCAGCTTCGACAGGGGGTACGAGCAGTACTTC.

J is TRBJ2-7 and V is TRBV4-1; D might be TRBD1 (6 bases). The length of the CDR3 is 14 residues. In germline, CDR1 is MGHRA, CDR2 YSYEKL. Trimming cost V 1 base and J 4 bases, with 11 bases left between them. The CDR3 nucleotides read TGCGCCAGCAGCCAAGCTACAGGGATTTACGAGCAGTACTTC. Its protein product is CASSQATGIYEQYF.

This chain links TRBV28 with TRBJ1-2; D is undetermined. The CDR3 spans 15 residues. Germline CDR1 reads MDHEN; CDR2 reads SYDVKM. V gave up 6 bases and J gave up 5 bases, with 19 bases separating them. CDR3 loop: CASRLLLDGTYGYTF. The CDR3, as DNA: TGTGCCAGCAGGCTTCTTCTAGACGGCACGTATGGCTACACCTTC.

This clone appeared once. The CDR3 protein is CSASQGPNTEAFF. CDR3 coding DNA: TGCAGTGCTAGTCAGGGTCCTAACACTGAAGCTTTCTTT. The rearrangement links TRBV20-1 to TRBJ1-1, with D possibly being TRBD1 (5 bases). The CDR3 consists of 13 residues. Trimming pared 3 bases from V and 2 bases from J, leaving 10 bases between. Germline V gene sequence: CDR1 DFQATT, CDR2 SNEGSKA (reference sequence).

The chain has TRBV11-3 and TRBJ2-7, with a possible D match to TRBD2 (5 bases). V was clipped by 0 bases and J by 5 bases, with 8 bases between them. Germline V gene sequence: CDR1 SGHNT, CDR2 YENEEA. The CDR3 loop spans 13 amino acids. DNA of the CDR3: TGTGCCAGCAGCTTAGAATCCGGGAACGAGCAGTACTTC. This gives the protein CASSLESGNEQYF. Supplemented by reference TRBV11-3 and TRBJ2-7, the full variable domain reads EAGVVQSPRYKIIEKKQPVAFWCNPISGHNTLYWYLQNLGQGPELLIRYENEEAVDDSQLPKDRFSAERLKGVDSTLKIQPAELGDSAVYLCASSLESGNEQYFGPGTRLTVT.

The V gene is TRBV2, the J gene TRBJ1-2; 10 positions match TRBD1. Losses at the gene ends were 7 bases for V and 10 bases for J; bases not matched to a gene: 9. The length of the CDR3 is 13 residues. CDR1 is SNHLY, CDR2 FYNNEI, per germline. The CDR3 DNA reads TGTGCCAGCATCAAGGGGACAGGGGTCTTCTACACCTTC. This sequence encodes CASIKGTGVFYTF. Full variable domain (rest looked up from reference TRBV2 and TRBJ1-2): EPEVTQTPSHQVTQMGQEVILRCVPISNHLYFYWYRQILGQKVEFLVSFYNNEISEKSEIFDDQFSVERPDGSNFTLKIRSTKLEDSAMYFCASIKGTGVFYTFGSGTRLTVV.

This sequence joins TRBV7-2 and TRBJ1-5; D not certain. Between the trimmed V and J ends, which lost 5 bases and 4 bases, there was a span of 15 bases. The CDR3 covers 15 residues. CDR1 SGHTA and CDR2 FQGNSA come from the germline V gene. CDR3 bases: TGTGCCAGCAGCGGCGAAACGGGTCGGAATCAGCCCCAGCATTTT. It specifies CASSGETGRNQPQHF.

The V call is TRBV27, the J call TRBJ2-7; D is possibly TRBD1 (6 bases). Trimming removed 5 bases at V and 0 bases at J, with 14 bases between. Germline V gene sequence: CDR1 MNHEY, CDR2 SMNVEV (reference sequence). This CDR3 region has 15 residues. The DNA of the CDR3 is TGTGCCAGCAGTCCACCCGGGACAATCTCCTACGAGCAGTACTTC. Its translation is CASSPPGTISYEQYF.

J is TRBJ2-7 and V is TRBV7-2; a possible D gene is TRBD1 (6 bases). In germline, CDR1 is SGHTA, CDR2 FQGNSA. This CDR3 contains 13 residues. Trimming took off 5 bases at V and 4 bases at J, with 12 bases between the two ends. The CDR3 DNA reads TGTGCCAGCAGCAACAGGGTAGGGTACGAGCAGTACTTC. It specifies CASSNRVGYEQYF.

J is TRBJ1-6 and V is TRBV11-2; 8 nucleotides line up with TRBD1. V lost 0 bases to trimming and J lost 0 bases; unmatched junction nucleotides: 7. The CDR3 has 19 amino acids. The germline CDR1 and CDR2 sequences are SGHAT and FQNNGV. This CDR3 reads CASSLDPRDRSSYNSPLHF. CDR3 sequence (DNA): TGTGCCAGCAGCTTAGATCCCCGGGACAGGAGCTCCTATAATTCACCCCTCCACTTT. Full variable domain (rest looked up from reference TRBV11-2 and TRBJ1-6): EAGVAQSPRYKIIEKRQSVAFWCNPISGHATLYWYQQILGQGPKLLIQFQNNGVVDDSQLPKDRFSAERLKGVDSTLKIQPAKLEDSAVYLCASSLDPRDRSSYNSPLHFGNGTRLTVT.

The V call is TRBV11-3, the J call TRBJ2-3; 12 bases are shared with TRBD1. J gave up 5 bases and V 5 bases, and 8 bases lay outside the gene matches. CDR1 is SGHNT, CDR2 YENEEA, per germline. The CDR3 has 16 residues. This chain's CDR3 is CASSHGGQGALDTQYF. CDR3 sequence (DNA): TGTGCCAGCAGCCACGGGGGACAGGGGGCTTTAGATACGCAGTATTTT.

The chain carries TRBV7-2 and TRBJ1-5; D is unresolved. Trimming took off 1 base at V and 1 base at J, with 5 bases between the two ends. The germline V gene has CDR1 SGHTA and CDR2 FQGNSA. CDR3 length: 14 amino acids. The CDR3 protein is CASSLGRSNQPQHF. The CDR3 region has the DNA TGTGCCAGCAGCTTAGGGCGGAGCAATCAGCCCCAGCATTTT.

This chain joins TRBV6-5 and TRBJ1-6; 8 bases line up with TRBD1. In germline, CDR1 is MNHEY, CDR2 SVGAGI. The V gene end was trimmed by 6 bases and the J gene end by 7 bases; junction bases not matched to a gene: 8. CDR3 length: 15 amino acids. This CDR3 is CASSYDRGRNSPLHF. The CDR3 coding sequence is TGTGCCAGCAGCTATGACAGGGGAAGGAATTCACCCCTCCACTTT.

The table lists this clone with a few counts. The chain carries TRBV11-2 and TRBJ2-1; a possible D gene is TRBD2 (6 bases). Germline V CDR1 and CDR2: SGHAT, FQNNGV. The CDR3 is 14 amino acids. V dropped 7 bases and J dropped 9 bases, with 19 bases sitting between them. CDR3 in DNA: TGTGCCAGCACCCCGAGCGGAGGGATGGGTGAGCAGTTCTTC. It specifies CASTPSGGMGEQFF.

The chain employs TRBV30 and TRBJ2-7; tentatively, D is TRBD2 (6 bases). There are 13 residues in the CDR3. The V and J ends lost 2 bases and 3 bases respectively, with 11 bases between them. Per the germline V gene, CDR1 is GTSNPN and CDR2 is SVGIG (reference sequence). The CDR3 bases are TGTGCCTGGAGTCGGGAGTCCAACTACGAGCAGTACTTC. It codes for CAWSRESNYEQYF.

The V gene is TRBV9, the J gene TRBJ2-1; TRBD2 matches 14 bases. V lost 1 base and J lost 6; bases outside the gene matches: 3. The germline CDR1 and CDR2 sequences are SGDLS and YYNGEE. The CDR3 covers 16 residues. The CDR3 loop reads CASSVIGTSGSNEQFF. The CDR3 nucleotides are TGTGCCAGCAGCGTAATCGGGACTAGCGGGAGCAATGAGCAGTTCTTC.

The chain employs TRBV28 and TRBJ2-5; a possible D gene is TRBD2 (6 bases). Germline-derived CDR1 and CDR2 are MDHEN and SYDVKM. The CDR3 contains 13 residues. The ends were cut back, 6 bases at V and 4 bases at J, with 12 bases in the middle. In DNA, the CDR3 is TGTGCCAGCAGGGGGTGGGGGGTAGAGACCCAGTACTTC. Its translation: CASRGWGVETQYF.

The chain combines TRBV4-1 with TRBJ2-1; 7 bases map to TRBD2. Germline V gives CDR1 MGHRA, CDR2 YSYEKL. The CDR3 runs to 16 residues. J was trimmed by 5 bases and V by 1 base; bases with no gene match: 8. CDR3 region: CASSQVAGVAHNEQFF. The CDR3 coding sequence is TGCGCCAGCAGCCAAGTCGCGGGAGTAGCCCACAATGAGCAGTTCTTC.

V gene TRBV12-3 or TRBV12-4 combines with J gene TRBJ1-1; D ambiguous. Trimming took off 8 bases at V and 1 base at J, with 8 bases between the two ends. This CDR3 is 12 amino acids long. Here the CDR3 DNA reads TGTGCCAGCCGGGATAGGAACACTGAAGCTTTCTTT. Translation gives CASRDRNTEAFF.

The chain carries TRBV18 and TRBJ2-3; the D is unclear. Trimming shortened V by 2 bases and J by 0 bases, and 6 bases separated the two germline ends. CDR3 size: 14 residues. The germline V gene has CDR1 KGHSH and CDR2 LQKENI. CDR3 loop: CASSPTRSTDTQYF. CDR3 coding DNA: TGTGCCAGCTCACCAACCCGGAGCACAGATACGCAGTATTTT.

The chain joins TRBV6-4 to TRBJ2-3; 7 bases fit TRBD1. The CDR3 has 13 amino acids. From germline, CDR1 is MRHNA and CDR2 SNTAGT. V shed 4 bases, J shed 3 bases, and the junction held 1 base outside the gene matches. The CDR3 DNA follows: TGTGCCAGCAGTGTCAGGGGGACAGATACGCAGTATTTT. This codes for CASSVRGTDTQYF.

The chain is built from TRBV27 and TRBJ2-7, with a tentative D call TRBD2 (6 bases). Trimming removed 5 bases at V and 4 bases at J, with 15 bases between. Germline CDR1 MNHEY, CDR2 SMNVEV (reference sequence). This CDR3 comprises 14 residues. The CDR3 DNA sequence: TGTGCCAGCAGTCCCCTCCGGGGGAAGTACGAGCAGTACTTC. This translates into CASSPLRGKYEQYF.